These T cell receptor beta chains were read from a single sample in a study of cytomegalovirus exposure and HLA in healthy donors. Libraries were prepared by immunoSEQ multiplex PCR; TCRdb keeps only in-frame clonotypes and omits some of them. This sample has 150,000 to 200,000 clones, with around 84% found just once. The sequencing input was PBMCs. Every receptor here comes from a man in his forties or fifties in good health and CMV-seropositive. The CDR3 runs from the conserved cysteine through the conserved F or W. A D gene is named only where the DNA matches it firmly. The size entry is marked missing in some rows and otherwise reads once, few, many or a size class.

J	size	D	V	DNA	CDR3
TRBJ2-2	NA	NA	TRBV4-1	TGCGCCAGCAGCCCCCGACAGGCGAACACCGGGGAGCTGTTTTTT	CASSPRQANTGELFF
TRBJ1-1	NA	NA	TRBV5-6	TGTGCCAGCAGAGTGACATTGAACACTGAAGCTTTCTTT	CASRVTLNTEAFF
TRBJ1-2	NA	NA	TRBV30	TGTGCCTGGAGTGTAAAATCTGGGGGCAGCGACTATGGCTACACCTTC	CAWSVKSGGSDYGYTF
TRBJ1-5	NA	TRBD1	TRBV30	TGTGCCTGGAGTGGGGACAGATCCTATAGCAATCAGCCCCAGCATTTT	CAWSGDRSYSNQPQHF
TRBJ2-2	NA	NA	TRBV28	TGTGCCAGCAGTCAAAATATAGTCGCCGGGGAGCTGTTTTTT	CASSQNIVAGELFF
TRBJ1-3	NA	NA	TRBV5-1	TGCGCCAGCAGCCCGCCGGGAGCTGGAAACACCATATATTTT	CASSPPGAGNTIYF
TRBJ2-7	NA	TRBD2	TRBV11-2	TGTGCCAGCAGGCCGAGCGGGAGCCACGAGCAGTACTTC	CASRPSGSHEQYF
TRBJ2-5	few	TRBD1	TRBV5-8	TGTGCCAGCGGTCCCCCGACAGGGTCCGGGGAGACCCAGTACTTC	CASGPPTGSGETQYF
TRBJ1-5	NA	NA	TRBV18	TGTGCCAGCTCACCAGGGCGGGAGGGTCAGCCCCAGCATTTT	CASSPGREGQPQHF
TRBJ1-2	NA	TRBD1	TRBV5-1	TGCGCCAGCAGCTCATCCGGGACAGGGGGAGGTGGCTACACCTTC	CASSSSGTGGGGYTF
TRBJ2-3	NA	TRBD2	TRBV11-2	TGTGCCAGCAGCCAAGGGACTAGCGGGAGAACAGATACGCAGTATTTT	CASSQGTSGRTDTQYF